This T cell receptor beta chain was documented in a study of radiation and T cells in renal cell carcinoma. Generated by immunoSEQ multiplex PCR, the TCRdb table keeps only in-frame clones and is missing some. The sample has roughly 120,000 clones; approximately 80% are singletons. As to time point: baseline pretreatment blood. Sample treatment: 15 Gy SBRT to primary tumor, nephrectomy 4 weeks later. Serial blood draws occurred at baseline and 2 and 4 weeks post-SBRT. In germline, CDR1 is SEHNR, CDR2 FQNEAQ (reference sequence). V shed 5 bases and J shed 3 bases, with 16 bases lying between them. This CDR3 region has 15 residues.

This clonotype was obtained from an older woman with renal cell carcinoma. The V call is TRBV7-9, the J call TRBJ1-2, with D unclear. The material sequenced was blood, taken from a patient whose treatment included radiotherapy and nephrectomy. The DNA for the CDR3 is TGTGCCAGCAGCCCAGCGGTAGGGCGGTACTATGGCTACACCTTC. This sequence encodes CASSPAVGRYYGYTF.